The clone carrying this TCR beta chain occurred a few times. Its target is unknown. This entry belongs to a study of T-cell memory formation after mild COVID-19. Looking at the study overall: Largely, TCR clusters stayed within a single donor. Study-wide points: CD4+ contracting clones lay mainly in CM and EM, CD8+ ones in EMRA. For second-wave clones that peaked at day 37, SARS-CoV-2 specificity went unverified.

Trimming pared 2 bases from V and 0 bases from J, leaving 12 bases between. The CDR3 extends over 16 amino acids. Germline V CDR1 and CDR2: MNHEY, SVGEGT. Constant-segment primers served in 5'RACE that generated TCR alpha and TCR beta cDNA libraries bearing sample barcodes and UMIs. TCRdb reanalysed the 5' RACE reads using MiXCR and keeps one entry per CDR3 protein. The sample shows about half a million distinct CDR3 sequences, roughly 20% of them seen only once. The sample consisted of PBMCs or a T cell subset sorted from them (not recorded which). The receptor comes from an adult woman who had mild COVID-19 (a few samples of this study predate the infection). Cell type and time point are not known. V is TRBV6-2 or TRBV6-3 and J is TRBJ2-3; maybe TRBD1 (5 bases). The CDR3: CASSYPLGASTDTQYF. CDR3 nucleotides: TGTGCCAGCAGTTACCCTCTAGGGGCTAGCACAGATACGCAGTATTTT.